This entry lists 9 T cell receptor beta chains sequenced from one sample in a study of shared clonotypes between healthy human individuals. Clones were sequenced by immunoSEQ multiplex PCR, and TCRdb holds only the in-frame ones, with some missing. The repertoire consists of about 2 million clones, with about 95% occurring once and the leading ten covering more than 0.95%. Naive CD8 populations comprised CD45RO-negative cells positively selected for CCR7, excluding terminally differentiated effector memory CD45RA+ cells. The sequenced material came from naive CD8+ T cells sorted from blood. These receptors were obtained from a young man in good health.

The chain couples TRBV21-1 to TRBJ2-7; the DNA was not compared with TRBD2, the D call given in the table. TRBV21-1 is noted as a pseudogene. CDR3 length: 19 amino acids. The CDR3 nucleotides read TGTGCCAGCCGTCAGATACCCAGCGGGACCTCGACTCCTTCCTACGAGCAGTACTTC. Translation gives CASRQIPSGTSTPSYEQYF.

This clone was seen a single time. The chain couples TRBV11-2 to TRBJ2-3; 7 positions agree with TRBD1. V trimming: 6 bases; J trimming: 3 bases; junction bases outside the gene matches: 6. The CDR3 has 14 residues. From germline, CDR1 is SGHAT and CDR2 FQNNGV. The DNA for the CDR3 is TGTGCCAGCAGGACAGGGTGGGGGACAGATACGCAGTATTTT. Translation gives CASRTGWGTDTQYF.

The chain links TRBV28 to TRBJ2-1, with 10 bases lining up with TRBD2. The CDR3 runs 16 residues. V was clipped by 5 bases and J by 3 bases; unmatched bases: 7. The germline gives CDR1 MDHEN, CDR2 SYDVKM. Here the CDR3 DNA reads TGTGCCAGCAGTCCTATACTAGCGGGGATCTACAATGAGCAGTTCTTC. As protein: CASSPILAGIYNEQFF.

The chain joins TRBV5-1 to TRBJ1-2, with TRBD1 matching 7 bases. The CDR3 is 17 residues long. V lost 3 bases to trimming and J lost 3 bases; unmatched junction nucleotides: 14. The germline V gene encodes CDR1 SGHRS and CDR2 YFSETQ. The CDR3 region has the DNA TGCGCCAGCAGCTCCCTCGCCAGAGGACAGGCCGACTATGGCTACACCTTC. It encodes CASSSLARGQADYGYTF.

CDR3 residues: CASSLGTGANVLTF. The CDR3 DNA reads as TGTGCCAGCAGTTTGGGGACTGGGGCCAACGTCCTGACTTTC. The chain links TRBV28 to TRBJ2-6, with D unresolved. In germline, CDR1 is MDHEN, CDR2 SYDVKM. This CDR3 is built from 14 residues. The V and J ends lost 3 bases and 2 bases respectively, with 5 bases between them.

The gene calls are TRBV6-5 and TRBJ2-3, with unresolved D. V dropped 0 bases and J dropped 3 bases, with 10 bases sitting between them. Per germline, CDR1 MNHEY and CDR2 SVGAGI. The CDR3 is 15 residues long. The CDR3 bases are TGTGCCAGCAGTTACTCTCCGCTAGGGACAGATACGCAGTATTTT. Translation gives CASSYSPLGTDTQYF.

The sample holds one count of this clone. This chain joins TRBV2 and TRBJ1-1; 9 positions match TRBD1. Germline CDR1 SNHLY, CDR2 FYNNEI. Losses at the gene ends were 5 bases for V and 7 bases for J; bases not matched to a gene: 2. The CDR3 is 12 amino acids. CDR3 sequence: CASSWTGDEAFF. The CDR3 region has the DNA TGTGCCAGCAGTTGGACAGGGGATGAAGCTTTCTTT.

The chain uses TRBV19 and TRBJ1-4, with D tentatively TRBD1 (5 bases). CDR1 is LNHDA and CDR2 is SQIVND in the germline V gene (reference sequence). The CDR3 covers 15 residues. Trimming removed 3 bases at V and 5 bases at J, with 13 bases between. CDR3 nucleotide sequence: TGTGCCAGTAGTATCCTCGGGACCCGAAATGAAAAACTGTTTTTT. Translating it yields CASSILGTRNEKLFF.

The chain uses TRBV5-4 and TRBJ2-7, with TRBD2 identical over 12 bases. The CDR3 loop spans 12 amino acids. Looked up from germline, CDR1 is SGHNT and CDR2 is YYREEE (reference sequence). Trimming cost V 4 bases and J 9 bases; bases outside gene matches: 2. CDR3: CASSTGLAGQYF. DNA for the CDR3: TGTGCCAGCAGCACGGGACTAGCGGGGCAGTACTTC.